This T cell receptor (beta chain) was captured by sequencing in a study of blood T cell repertoires in COVID-19. Remarks on this clone: This CDR3 is also generated by other DNA sequences in the sample.

Authors' methods: Amplification from reference gene primers served as the basis for estimated nucleated cell counts. Sequenced by immunoSEQ multiplex PCR; TCRdb stores in-frame clones only, minus some. The V and J calls and clone size are taken from that table; D and trimming were inferred from the DNA. Of a few hundred thousand clones in the sample, roughly nine tenths were seen once. Sequenced sample: peripheral blood. The source of this sequence is a woman in her thirties with COVID-19, enrolled during active disease.

CDR3 DNA: TGTGCCAGCAGCAGCCAGGTTAACTATGGCTACACCTTC. Amino acids: CASSSQVNYGYTF. The chain carries TRBV14 and TRBJ1-2; D is ambiguous. CDR3 length: 13 residues. Germline CDR1 reads SGHDN; CDR2 reads FVKESK. V shed 5 bases and J shed 1 base, with 8 bases lying between them.